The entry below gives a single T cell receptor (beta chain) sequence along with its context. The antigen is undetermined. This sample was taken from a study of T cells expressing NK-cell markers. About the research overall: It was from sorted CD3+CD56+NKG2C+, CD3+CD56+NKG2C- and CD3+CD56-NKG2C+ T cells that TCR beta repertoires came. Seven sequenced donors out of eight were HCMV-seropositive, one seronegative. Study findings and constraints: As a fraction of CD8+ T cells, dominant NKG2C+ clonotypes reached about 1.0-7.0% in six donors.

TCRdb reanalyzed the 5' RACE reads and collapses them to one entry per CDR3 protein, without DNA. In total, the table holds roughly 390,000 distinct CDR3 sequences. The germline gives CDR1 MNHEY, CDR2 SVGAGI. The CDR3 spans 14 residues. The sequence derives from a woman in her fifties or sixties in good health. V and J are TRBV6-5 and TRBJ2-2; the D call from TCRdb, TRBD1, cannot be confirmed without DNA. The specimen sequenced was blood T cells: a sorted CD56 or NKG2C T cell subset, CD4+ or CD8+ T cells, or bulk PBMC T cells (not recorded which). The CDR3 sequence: CASSRGSGTGELFF.